This TCR beta chain appears in the sequencing data of a study of T cell responses to AZD1222 COVID-19 vaccine. Study-level points and caveats: Nearly half of spike-specific TCRs reportedly target unmutated variant regions. Vaccination with two AZD1222 doses was followed by a rise in Spike-specific TCR breadth and depth. The repertoires were collected only after the peak T cell response. Clonal diversity was possibly underestimated, and white British individuals and females predominated among donors.

In its sample, this clone was seen once. As yet, its antigen is unknown. Assay: immunoSEQ multiplex PCR; the TCRdb copy retains only in-frame clones and omits some. The data show about 140,000 clones, over 90% seen once. V was clipped by 2 bases and J by 3 bases, with 23 bases between them. CDR1 SNHLY and CDR2 FYNNEI come from the germline V gene. This CDR3 comprises 18 residues. The rearrangement uses TRBV2 and TRBJ2-7; either TRBD1 or TRBD2 may fit D (5 bases each). This specimen consisted of peripheral blood, obtained 28 days after the second AZD1222 dose. The source is an adult who received the AZD1222 COVID-19 vaccine. CDR3: CASSELPPGEGVLYEQYF. The CDR3 coding sequence is TGTGCCAGCAGTGAACTTCCCCCCGGGGAAGGGGTGCTCTACGAGCAGTACTTC.